This T cell receptor beta chain was identified during a study of T cell changes during pregnancy in multiple sclerosis. CDR1 and CDR2 (germline): LNHDA, SQIVND (reference sequence). The CDR3 has 13 amino acids. V lost 10 bases to trimming and J lost 4 bases, with 16 bases between them. Profiled with immunoSEQ multiplex PCR; TCRdb holds only in-frame clones, not every one. The sample has fewer than 60,000 clones, around 94% seen once. This sample comprised CD4+ T cells from peripheral blood mononuclear cells, obtained in the third trimester of pregnancy. J is TRBJ2-5 and V is TRBV19; a possible D gene is TRBD1 (5 bases). This TCR was sampled from a female donor with multiple sclerosis, enrolled in a pregnancy study. The CDR3 region has the DNA TGTGCCACCCTGGGGCAAACAAGAGAGACCCAGTACTTC. Residues: CATLGQTRETQYF.